This T cell receptor (beta chain) was recovered during a study of T-cell reconstitution after alpha-beta-depleted transplantation in children. Study-wide results and caveats: It was reported that alpha-beta T cells came from several hundred expanded graft clones (about two months after transplant). Some patients showed high day-60 TCRbeta diversity, which derived from surviving recipient T cells and thymic progenitors. T-cell counts and diversity at one year following transplant were attributed mainly to newly produced T cells.

This sample's TCRbeta library carried unique molecular identifier barcodes. One entry per CDR3 protein, called by TCRdb with MiXCR from the PCR reads. The repertoire holds over 150,000 distinct CDR3 sequences, with 11% as singletons. The sample holds many counts of this clonotype. No antigen is known for it. J was trimmed by 3 bases and V by 2 bases; bases with no gene match: 10. CDR3 size: 17 residues. Sequencing was performed on PBMCs, taken before TCRalphabeta/CD19-depleted stem cell transplant. The receptor was isolated from a boy aged 2 to 9 with acute myeloid leukemia, due to receive a stem cell transplant. The chain uses TRBV12-3 or TRBV12-4 and TRBJ2-1; TRBD2 agrees at 7 bases. The CDR3 DNA follows: TGTGCCAGCAGTTTAAGTTGGCTAGCGGACTTCTACAATGAGCAGTTCTTC. As protein: CASSLSWLADFYNEQFF.